What follows describes a single T cell receptor (beta chain). Original processing notes: Amplification with reference gene primers provided the estimates of nucleated cell counts. The table came from immunoSEQ multiplex PCR; TCRdb's copy has only in-frame clones and leaves some out. From that table come the V and J calls and clone size; the DNA was used to work out D and trimming. The sample consists of around 80,000 clones, around three quarters of them appearing once. Trimming cost V 3 bases and J 9 bases; bases outside gene matches: 12. The CDR3 has 17 amino acids. The germline V gene encodes CDR1 KGHSH and CDR2 LQKENI. This record comes from a study of blood T cell repertoires in COVID-19. At the level of the study: Donors in the United States, Italy and Spain gave samples during acute or convalescent COVID-19.

Sequencing used peripheral blood. This clonotype was sampled from a man between 50 and 59 years old with active or convalescent COVID-19. The chain is built from TRBV18 and TRBJ1-6; 9 bases match TRBD1. CDR3 protein: CASSPEPLQGAGSPLHF. The CDR3 DNA follows: TGTGCCAGCTCACCGGAGCCACTACAGGGGGCTGGTTCACCCCTCCACTTT.